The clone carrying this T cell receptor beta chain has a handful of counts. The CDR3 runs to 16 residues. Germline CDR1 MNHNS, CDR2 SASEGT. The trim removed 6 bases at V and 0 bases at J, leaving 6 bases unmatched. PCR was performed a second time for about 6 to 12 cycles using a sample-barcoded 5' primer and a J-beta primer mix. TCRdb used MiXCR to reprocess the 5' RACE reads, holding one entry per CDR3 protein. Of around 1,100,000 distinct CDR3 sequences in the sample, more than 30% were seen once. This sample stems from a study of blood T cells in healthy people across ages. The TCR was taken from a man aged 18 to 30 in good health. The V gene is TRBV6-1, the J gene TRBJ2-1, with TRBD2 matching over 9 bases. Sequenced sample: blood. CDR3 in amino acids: CASSYSGGASYNEQFF. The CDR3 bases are TGTGCCAGCAGCTATAGCGGGGGTGCCTCCTACAATGAGCAGTTCTTC.